This TCR beta chain was recorded in a study of metastatic and nonmetastatic thyroid tumors. Turning to the study itself: Repertoire data that came from the blood and tumor or nodule tissue of malignant and benign thyroid patients were compared. General study points: Across blood and tumor, TCR beta diversity in malignant thyroid tumors was reportedly significantly higher than in benign nodules.

There are many counts of this clone. The antigen remains unidentified. With a much larger clone just one base away, this may be a read error. This CDR3 has 16 amino acids. The junction had 8 bases not matched to a gene; V was cut back by 0 bases and J by 3 bases. Germline loops: CDR1 DFQATT, CDR2 SNEGSKA (reference sequence). Under the authors' procedure: Differences in CDR3 between clinicopathological groups were drawn on to build a classifier intended to discriminate distant-metastatic papillary thyroid cancer patients. MiXCR reprocessed the PCR reads for TCRdb. The V and J calls and clone size are TCRdb's, not the authors'. The sample yields about 34,000 clones, about 17% seen once. Patients had received no treatment of any kind before thyroid surgery.

Material: blood. The sequence came from a female donor with papillary thyroid cancer or a benign thyroid nodule (not recorded which). Some clones in this sample may be carry-over from other donors' samples. This chain links TRBV20-1 with TRBJ2-1; 7 nucleotides agree with TRBD2. As DNA, the CDR3 is TGCAGTGCTAGAGATCGGGGGGTAATCGACTACAATGAGCAGTTCTTC. Protein: CSARDRGVIDYNEQFF.